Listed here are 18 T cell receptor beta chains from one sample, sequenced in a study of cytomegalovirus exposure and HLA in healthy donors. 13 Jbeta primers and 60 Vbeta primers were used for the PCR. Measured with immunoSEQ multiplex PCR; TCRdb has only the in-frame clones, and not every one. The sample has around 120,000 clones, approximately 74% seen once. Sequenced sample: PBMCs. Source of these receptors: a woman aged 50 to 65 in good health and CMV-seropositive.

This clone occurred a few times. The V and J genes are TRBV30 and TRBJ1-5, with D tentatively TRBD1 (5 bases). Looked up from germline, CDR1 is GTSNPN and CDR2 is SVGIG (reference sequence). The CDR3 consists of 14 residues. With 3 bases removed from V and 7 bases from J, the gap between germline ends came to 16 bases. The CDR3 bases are TGTGCCTGGAGCCGCGGGGGTGTGGGCCAGCCCCAGCATTTT. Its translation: CAWSRGGVGQPQHF.

The CDR3 bases are TGTGCCAGCAGTTACGCCGGACTAGCCCATGAGCAGTTCTTC. Its protein is CASSYAGLAHEQFF. The V gene is TRBV6-5, the J gene TRBJ2-1; 8 bases fit TRBD2. Germline trimming cut 2 bases from V and 8 bases from J; bases unmatched to any gene: 5. Germline lookup yields CDR1 MNHEY and CDR2 SVGAGI. CDR3 length: 14 residues.

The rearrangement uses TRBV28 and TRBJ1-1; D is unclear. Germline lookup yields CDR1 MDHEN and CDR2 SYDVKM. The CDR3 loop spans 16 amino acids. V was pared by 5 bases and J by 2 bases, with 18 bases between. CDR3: CASSPLSGFINTEAFF. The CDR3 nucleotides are TGTGCCAGCAGTCCCCTCTCGGGTTTTATAAACACTGAAGCTTTCTTT.

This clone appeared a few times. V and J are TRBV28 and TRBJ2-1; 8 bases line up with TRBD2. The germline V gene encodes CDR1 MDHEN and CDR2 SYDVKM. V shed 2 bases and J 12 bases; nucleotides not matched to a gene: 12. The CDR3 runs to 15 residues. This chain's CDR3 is CASSLGPINSGRQFF. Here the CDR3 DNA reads TGTGCCAGCAGTTTAGGACCCATCAACAGCGGGAGGCAGTTCTTC. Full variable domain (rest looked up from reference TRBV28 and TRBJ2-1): DVKVTQSSRYLVKRTGEKVFLECVQDMDHENMFWYRQDPGLGLRLIYFSYDVKMKEKGDIPEGYSVSREKKERFSLILESASTNQTSMYLCASSLGPINSGRQFFGPGTRLTVL.

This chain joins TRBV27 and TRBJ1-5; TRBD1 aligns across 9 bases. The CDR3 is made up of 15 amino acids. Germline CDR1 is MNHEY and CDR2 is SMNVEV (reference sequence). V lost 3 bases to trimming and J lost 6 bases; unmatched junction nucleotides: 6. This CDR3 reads CASSLTGQGSQPQHF. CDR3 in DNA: TGTGCCAGCAGTTTGACGGGACAGGGCAGTCAGCCCCAGCATTTT.

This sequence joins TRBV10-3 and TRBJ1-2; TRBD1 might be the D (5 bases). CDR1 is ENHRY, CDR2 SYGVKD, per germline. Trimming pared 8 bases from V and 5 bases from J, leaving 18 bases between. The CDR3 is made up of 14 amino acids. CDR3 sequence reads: CAIGITGLEYGYTF. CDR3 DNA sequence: TGTGCCATCGGAATTACAGGTCTGGAGTATGGCTACACCTTC.

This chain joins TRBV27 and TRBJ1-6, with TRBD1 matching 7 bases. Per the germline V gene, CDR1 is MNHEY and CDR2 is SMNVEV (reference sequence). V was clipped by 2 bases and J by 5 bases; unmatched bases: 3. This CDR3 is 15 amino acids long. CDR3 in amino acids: CASSLHGTDNSPLHF. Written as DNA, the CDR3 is TGTGCCAGCAGTTTACACGGGACAGATAATTCACCCCTCCACTTT.

CDR3 loop: CSVEDRSGGKDNEQFF. CDR3 DNA: TGCAGCGTTGAAGATAGATCAGGGGGCAAGGACAATGAGCAGTTCTTC. The chain couples TRBV29-1 to TRBJ2-1; 8 positions match TRBD1. The junction had 9 bases not matched to a gene; V was cut back by 0 bases and J by 5 bases. The CDR3 has 16 amino acids. The germline CDR1 and CDR2 sequences are SQVTM and ANQGSEA.

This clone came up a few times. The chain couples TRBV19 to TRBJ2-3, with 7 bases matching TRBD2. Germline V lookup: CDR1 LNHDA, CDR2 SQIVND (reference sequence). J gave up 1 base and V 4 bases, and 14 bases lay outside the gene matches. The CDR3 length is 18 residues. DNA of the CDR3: TGTGCCAGTAGTAAGGGACGGATTACTAGCGAGGGCACAGATACGCAGTATTTT. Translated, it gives CASSKGRITSEGTDTQYF.

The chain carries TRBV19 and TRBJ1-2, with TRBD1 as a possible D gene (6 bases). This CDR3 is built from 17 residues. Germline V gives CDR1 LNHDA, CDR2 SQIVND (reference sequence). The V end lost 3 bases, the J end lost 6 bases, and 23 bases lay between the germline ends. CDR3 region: CASSISLGQLAPNGYTF. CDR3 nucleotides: TGTGCCAGTAGTATCTCTTTGGGACAACTGGCCCCTAATGGCTACACCTTC.

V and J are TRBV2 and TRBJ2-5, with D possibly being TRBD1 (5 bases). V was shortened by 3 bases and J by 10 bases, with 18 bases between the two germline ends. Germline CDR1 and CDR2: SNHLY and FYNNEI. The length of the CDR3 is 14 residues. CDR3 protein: CASSDDLRVPLQYF. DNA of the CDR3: TGTGCCAGCAGTGACGACCTCAGGGTTCCCCTCCAGTACTTC.

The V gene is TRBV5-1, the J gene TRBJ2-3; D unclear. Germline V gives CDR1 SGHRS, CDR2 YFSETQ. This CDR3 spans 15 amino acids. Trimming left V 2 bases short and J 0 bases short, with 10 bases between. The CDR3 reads CASSLTADSTDTQYF. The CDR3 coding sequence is TGCGCCAGCAGCTTAACAGCCGACAGCACAGATACGCAGTATTTT.

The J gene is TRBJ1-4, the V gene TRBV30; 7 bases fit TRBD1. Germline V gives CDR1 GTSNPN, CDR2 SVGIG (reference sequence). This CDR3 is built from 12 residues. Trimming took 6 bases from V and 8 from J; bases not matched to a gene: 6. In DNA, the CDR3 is TGTGCCTGCGACAGGGAGAGGGAAAAACTGTTTTTT. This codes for CACDREREKLFF.

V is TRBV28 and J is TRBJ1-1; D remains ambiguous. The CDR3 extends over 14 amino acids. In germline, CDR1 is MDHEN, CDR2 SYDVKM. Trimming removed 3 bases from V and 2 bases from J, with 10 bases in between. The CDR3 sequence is CASSFLGPNTEAFF. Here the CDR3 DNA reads TGTGCCAGCAGTTTTCTGGGCCCCAACACTGAAGCTTTCTTT. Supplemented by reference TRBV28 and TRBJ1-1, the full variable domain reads DVKVTQSSRYLVKRTGEKVFLECVQDMDHENMFWYRQDPGLGLRLIYFSYDVKMKEKGDIPEGYSVSREKKERFSLILESASTNQTSMYLCASSFLGPNTEAFFGQGTRLTVV.

The CDR3 sequence: CAWRDSLNTEAFF. DNA of the CDR3: TGTGCCTGGAGGGACAGTTTGAACACTGAAGCTTTCTTT. The chain uses TRBV30 and TRBJ1-1; D is possibly TRBD1 (6 bases). Germline V gene data show CDR1 as GTSNPN and CDR2 as SVGIG (reference sequence). V was clipped by 3 bases and J by 0 bases, with 8 bases between them. This CDR3 is built from 13 residues. The complete variable domain, with remaining parts taken from reference TRBV30 and TRBJ1-1, reads SQTIHQWPATLVQPVGSPLSLECTVEGTSNPNLYWYRQAAGRGLQLLFYSVGIGQISSEVPQNLSASRPQDRQFILSSKKLLLSDSGFYLCAWRDSLNTEAFFGQGTRLTVV.

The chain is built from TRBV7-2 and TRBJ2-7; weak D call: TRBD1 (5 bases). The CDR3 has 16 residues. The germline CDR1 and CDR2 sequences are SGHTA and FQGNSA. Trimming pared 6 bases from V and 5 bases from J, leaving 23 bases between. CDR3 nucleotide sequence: TGTGCCAGCAGTAAAACCGGAACAGGTGTGTGGGACGAGCAGTACTTC. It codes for CASSKTGTGVWDEQYF.

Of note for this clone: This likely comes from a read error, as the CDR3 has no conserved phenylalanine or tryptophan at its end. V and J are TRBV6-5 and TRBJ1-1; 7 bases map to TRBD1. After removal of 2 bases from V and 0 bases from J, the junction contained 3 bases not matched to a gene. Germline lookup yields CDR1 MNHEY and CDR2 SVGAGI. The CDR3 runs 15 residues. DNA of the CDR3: TGTGCCAGCAGTTACCAGGACAGGATGAACACTGAAGCTTTCGTT. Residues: CASSYQDRMNTEAFV.

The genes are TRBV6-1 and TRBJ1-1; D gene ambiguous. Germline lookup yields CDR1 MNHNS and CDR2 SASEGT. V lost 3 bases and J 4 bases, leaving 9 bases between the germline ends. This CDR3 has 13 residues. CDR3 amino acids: CASSDRGTTEAFF. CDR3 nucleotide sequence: TGTGCCAGCAGTGATCGGGGAACCACTGAAGCTTTCTTT.